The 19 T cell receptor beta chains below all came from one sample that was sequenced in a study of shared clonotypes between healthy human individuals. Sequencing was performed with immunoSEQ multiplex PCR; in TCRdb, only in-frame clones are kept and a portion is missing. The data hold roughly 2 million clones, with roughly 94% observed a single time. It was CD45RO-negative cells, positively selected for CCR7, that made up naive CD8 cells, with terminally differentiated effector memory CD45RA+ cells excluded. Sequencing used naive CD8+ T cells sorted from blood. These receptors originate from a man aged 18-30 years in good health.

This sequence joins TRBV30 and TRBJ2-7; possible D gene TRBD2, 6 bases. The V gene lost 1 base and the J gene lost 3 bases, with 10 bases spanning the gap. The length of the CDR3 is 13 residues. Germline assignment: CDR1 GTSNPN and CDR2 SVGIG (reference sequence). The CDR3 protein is CAWSGDWGYEQYF. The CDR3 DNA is TGTGCCTGGAGTGGGGACTGGGGCTACGAGCAGTACTTC.

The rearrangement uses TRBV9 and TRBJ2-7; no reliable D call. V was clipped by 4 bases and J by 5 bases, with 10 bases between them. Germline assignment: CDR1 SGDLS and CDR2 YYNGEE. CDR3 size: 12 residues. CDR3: CASSPDTDEQYF. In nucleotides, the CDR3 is TGTGCCAGCAGCCCCGACACGGACGAGCAGTACTTC.

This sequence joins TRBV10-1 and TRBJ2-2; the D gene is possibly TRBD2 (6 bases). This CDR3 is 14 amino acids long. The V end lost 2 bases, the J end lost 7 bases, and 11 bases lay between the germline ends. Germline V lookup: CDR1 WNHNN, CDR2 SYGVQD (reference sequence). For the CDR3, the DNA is TGCGCCAGCAGTGAGCTCGGGGGTGGCGGGGAGCTGTTTTTT. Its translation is CASSELGGGGELFF.

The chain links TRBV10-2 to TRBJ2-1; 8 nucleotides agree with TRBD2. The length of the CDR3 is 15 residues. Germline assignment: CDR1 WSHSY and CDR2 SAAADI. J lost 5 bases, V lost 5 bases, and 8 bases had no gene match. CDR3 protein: CASSPVASGHNEQFF. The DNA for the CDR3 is TGCGCCAGCAGTCCGGTAGCTAGCGGGCACAATGAGCAGTTCTTC.

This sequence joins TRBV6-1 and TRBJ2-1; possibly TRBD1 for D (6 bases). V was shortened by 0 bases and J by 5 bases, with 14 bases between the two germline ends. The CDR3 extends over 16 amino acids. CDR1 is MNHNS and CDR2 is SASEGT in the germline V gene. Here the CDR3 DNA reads TGTGCCAGCAGTGAAGCGGGGGCTCTACCGCACAATGAGCAGTTCTTC. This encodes CASSEAGALPHNEQFF.

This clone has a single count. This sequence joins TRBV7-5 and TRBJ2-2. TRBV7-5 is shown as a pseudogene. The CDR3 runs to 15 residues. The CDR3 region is CARSPGPTDTGELFF. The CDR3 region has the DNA TGTGCCAGAAGCCCGGGCCCCACGGACACCGGGGAGCTGTTTTTT.

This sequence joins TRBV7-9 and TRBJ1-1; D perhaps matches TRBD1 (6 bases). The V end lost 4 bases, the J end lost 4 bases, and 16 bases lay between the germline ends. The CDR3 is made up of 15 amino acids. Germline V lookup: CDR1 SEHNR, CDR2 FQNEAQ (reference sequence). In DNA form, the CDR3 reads TGTGCCAGCAGCTCAAGGGGGGCTGAGACCACTGAAGCTTTCTTT. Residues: CASSSRGAETTEAFF.

The CDR3 DNA follows: TGTGCCAGCAGTGAAAGTCAGCTCACTGAAGCTTTCTTT. Amino acids: CASSESQLTEAFF. The rearrangement links TRBV2 to TRBJ1-1; unclear D gene. The ends were cut back, 2 bases at V and 4 bases at J, with 8 bases in the middle. CDR1 and CDR2 from the germline V gene are SNHLY and FYNNEI. The CDR3 is made up of 13 amino acids. The full variable domain, with the rest looked up from reference TRBV2 and TRBJ1-1, is EPEVTQTPSHQVTQMGQEVILRCVPISNHLYFYWYRQILGQKVEFLVSFYNNEISEKSEIFDDQFSVERPDGSNFTLKIRSTKLEDSAMYFCASSESQLTEAFFGQGTRLTVV.

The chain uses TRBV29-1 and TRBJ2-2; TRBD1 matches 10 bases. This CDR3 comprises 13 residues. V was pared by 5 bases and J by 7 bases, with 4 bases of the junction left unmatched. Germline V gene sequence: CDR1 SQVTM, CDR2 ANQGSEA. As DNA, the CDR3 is TGCAGCGTTAGGACAGGGGGGCTCGGGGAGCTGTTTTTT. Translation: CSVRTGGLGELFF.

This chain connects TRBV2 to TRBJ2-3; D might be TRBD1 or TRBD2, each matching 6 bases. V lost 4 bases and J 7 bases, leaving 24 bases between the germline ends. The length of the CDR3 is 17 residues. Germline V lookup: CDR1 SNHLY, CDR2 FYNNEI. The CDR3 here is CASSVKVGGAKENTQYF. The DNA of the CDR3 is TGTGCCAGCAGTGTAAAAGTGGGGGGCGCTAAGGAAAATACGCAGTATTTT.

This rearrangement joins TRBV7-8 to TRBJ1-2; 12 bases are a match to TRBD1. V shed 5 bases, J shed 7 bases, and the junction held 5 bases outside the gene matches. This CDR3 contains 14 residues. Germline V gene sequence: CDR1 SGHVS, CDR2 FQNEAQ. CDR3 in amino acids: CASSPGTGGGGYTF. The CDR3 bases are TGTGCCAGCAGCCCTGGGACAGGGGGCGGTGGCTACACCTTC.

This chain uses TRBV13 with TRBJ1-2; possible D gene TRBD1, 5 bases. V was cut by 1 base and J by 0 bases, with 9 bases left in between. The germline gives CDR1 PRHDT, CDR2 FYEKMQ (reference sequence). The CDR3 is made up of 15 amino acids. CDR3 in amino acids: CASSLVQGTNYGYTF. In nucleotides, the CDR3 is TGTGCCAGCAGCTTAGTCCAGGGAACTAACTATGGCTACACCTTC.

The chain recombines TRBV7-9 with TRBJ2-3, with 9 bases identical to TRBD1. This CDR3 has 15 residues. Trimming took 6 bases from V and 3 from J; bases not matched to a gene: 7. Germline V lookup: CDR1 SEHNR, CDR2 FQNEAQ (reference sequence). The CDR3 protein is CASSGGTGLTDTQYF. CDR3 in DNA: TGTGCCAGCAGTGGTGGGACAGGGCTTACAGATACGCAGTATTTT.

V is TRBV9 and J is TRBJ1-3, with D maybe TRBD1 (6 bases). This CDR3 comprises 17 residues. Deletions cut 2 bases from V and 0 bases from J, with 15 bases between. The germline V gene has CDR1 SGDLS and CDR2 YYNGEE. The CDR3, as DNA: TGTGCCAGCAGCGTCGCACAGGGATCCGCCTCTGGAAACACCATATATTTT. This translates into CASSVAQGSASGNTIYF. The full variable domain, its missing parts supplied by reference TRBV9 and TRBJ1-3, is DSGVTQTPKHLITATGQRVTLRCSPRSGDLSVYWYQQSLDQGLQFLIQYYNGEERAKGNILERFSAQQFPDLHSELNLSSLELGDSALYFCASSVAQGSASGNTIYFGEGSWLTVV.

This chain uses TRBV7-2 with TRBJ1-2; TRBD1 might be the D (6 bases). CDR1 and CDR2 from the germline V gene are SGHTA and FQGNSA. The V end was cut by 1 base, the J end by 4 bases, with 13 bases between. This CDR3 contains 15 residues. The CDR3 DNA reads TGTGCCAGCAGCTTAGGAGGGACAATCGGCTATGGCTACACCTTC. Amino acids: CASSLGGTIGYGYTF.

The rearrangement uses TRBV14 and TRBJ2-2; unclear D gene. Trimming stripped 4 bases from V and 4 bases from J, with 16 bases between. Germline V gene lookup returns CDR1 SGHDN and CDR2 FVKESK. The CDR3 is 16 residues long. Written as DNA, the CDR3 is TGTGCCAGCAGCCCCTTCGACGGACCGACCACCGGGGAGCTGTTTTTT. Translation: CASSPFDGPTTGELFF.

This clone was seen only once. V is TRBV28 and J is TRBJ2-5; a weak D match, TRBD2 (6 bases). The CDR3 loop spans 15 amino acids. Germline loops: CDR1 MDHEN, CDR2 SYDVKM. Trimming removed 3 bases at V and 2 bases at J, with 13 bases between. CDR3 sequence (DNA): TGTGCCAGCAGTTTCGTTCAGGCGGGACAAGAGACCCAGTACTTC. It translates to CASSFVQAGQETQYF.

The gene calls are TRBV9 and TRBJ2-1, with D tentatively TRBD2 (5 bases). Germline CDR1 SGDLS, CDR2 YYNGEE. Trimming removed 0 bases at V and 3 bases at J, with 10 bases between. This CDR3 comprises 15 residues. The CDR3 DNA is TGTGCCAGCAGCGTAGTGGGGAGAAACTACAATGAGCAGTTCTTC. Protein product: CASSVVGRNYNEQFF.

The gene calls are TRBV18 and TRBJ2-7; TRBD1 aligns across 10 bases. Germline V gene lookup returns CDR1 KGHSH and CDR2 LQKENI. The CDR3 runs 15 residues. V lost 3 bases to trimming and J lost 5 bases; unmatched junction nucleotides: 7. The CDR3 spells CASSPTGTGDDEQYF. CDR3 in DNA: TGTGCCAGCTCACCTACCGGGACAGGGGACGACGAGCAGTACTTC.